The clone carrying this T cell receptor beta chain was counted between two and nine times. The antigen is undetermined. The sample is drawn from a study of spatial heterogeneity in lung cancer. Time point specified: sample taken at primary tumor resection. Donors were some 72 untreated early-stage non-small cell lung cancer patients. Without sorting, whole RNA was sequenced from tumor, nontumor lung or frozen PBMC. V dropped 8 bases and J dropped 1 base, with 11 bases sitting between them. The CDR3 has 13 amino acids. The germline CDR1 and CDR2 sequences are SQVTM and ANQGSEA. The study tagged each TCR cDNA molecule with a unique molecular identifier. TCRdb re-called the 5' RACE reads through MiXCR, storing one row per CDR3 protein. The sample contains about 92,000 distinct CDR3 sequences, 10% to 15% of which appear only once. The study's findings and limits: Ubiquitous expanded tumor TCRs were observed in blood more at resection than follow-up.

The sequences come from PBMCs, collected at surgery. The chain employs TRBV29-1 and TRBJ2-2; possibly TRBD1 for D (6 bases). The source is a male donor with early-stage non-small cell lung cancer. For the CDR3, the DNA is TGCAGCACCCAGACAGGGAACACCGGGGAGCTGTTTTTT. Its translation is CSTQTGNTGELFF.